This T cell receptor beta chain was sequenced for a study of cytomegalovirus exposure and HLA in healthy donors. Whole-study findings and limits: A few of the chains that were CMV-associated were confirmed in vitro to be specific for CMV antigens. Further analysis was carried out later, and it showed several of the most significant clusters appearing linked to common viral pathogens.

60 Vbeta and 13 Jbeta primers were used in PCR. Clones were sequenced by immunoSEQ multiplex PCR, and TCRdb holds only the in-frame ones, with some missing. Altogether over 120,000 clones are present, approximately 80% being singletons, with the ten largest covering approximately 4%. V lost 6 bases and J lost 3; bases outside the gene matches: 7. Germline V gene sequence: CDR1 MNHEY, CDR2 SMNVEV (reference sequence). The CDR3 has 15 amino acids. In regard to this clone: Its antigen is not known.

V is TRBV27 and J is TRBJ1-1; 10 bases fit TRBD1. The sequence was collected from a male donor in good health and CMV-seronegative. What was sequenced was PBMCs. CDR3 DNA: TGTGCCAGCAGCCCGGGACAGGGGACCTACACTGAAGCTTTCTTT. Protein: CASSPGQGTYTEAFF.